The rows below give T cell receptor beta chains drawn from one sample of a study of beta chain features in type 1 diabetes. Clones were read by immunoSEQ multiplex PCR, and TCRdb kept only the in-frame ones, dropping some. The repertoire includes over 500,000 clones, roughly 16% of them detected once, and 0.09% to 0.095% sits in the top ten. The sequencing sample was made of naive CD4+ T cells from blood. These receptors all stem from a man younger than 35 in good health. Each CDR3 is given with its conserved first and last residue.

j_call v_call cdr3_aa
TRBJ1-4 TRBV5-4 CASSAPHGPNEKLFF
TRBJ1-1 TRBV10-3 CAITSLQGTEAFF
TRBJ1-6 TRBV15 CATSTLLLNSPLHF
TRBJ1-1 TRBV27 CASGRTVNTEAFF
TRBJ2-2 TRBV7-9 CASRMDRGNTGELFF
TRBJ2-1 TRBV6-1 CASSEAWVSGGAYNEQFF
TRBJ1-6 TRBV7-2 CASSLGQGAGRGTNSPLHF
TRBJ2-3 TRBV6-6 CASSRNTDTQYF
TRBJ1-5 TRBV19 CASSRHGTGGASNQPQHF
TRBJ2-7 TRBV4-1 CASSHGSLNTIYEQYF
TRBJ2-6 TRBV5-6 CASRKGAAFSGANVLTF
TRBJ2-3 TRBV6-1 CASSEDTQYF
TRBJ2-1 TRBV15 CATSSLRSGAVAGGPPNEQFF
TRBJ2-7 TRBV10-2 CASGGPSYEQYF
TRBJ1-3 TRBV11-2 CASIQVFGNTIYF
TRBJ2-3 TRBV9 CASSAFTGSTDTQYF
TRBJ2-6 TRBV7-2 CASSSGQSSGANVLTF
TRBJ2-5 TRBV27 CASSTRQGGETQYF
TRBJ2-5 TRBV29-1 CSVEGKETQYF
TRBJ2-5 TRBV30 CAWSPLSSETQYF
TRBJ2-5 TRBV11-1 CASSQTSGQETQYF
TRBJ1-4 TRBV28 CAITRRDRRNEKLFF
TRBJ1-6 TRBV9 CASSGTGGGSPLHF
TRBJ2-7 TRBV28 CASSPQGRGSYEQYF
TRBJ2-2 TRBV29-1 CSVEPSRAGELFF
TRBJ2-1 TRBV29-1 CSVAGGYNEQFF
TRBJ1-5 TRBV7-9 CASSGGYSNQPQHF
TRBJ1-1 TRBV28 CASTEWTGGTNTEAFF
TRBJ1-1 TRBV20-1 CSASKLGAFF